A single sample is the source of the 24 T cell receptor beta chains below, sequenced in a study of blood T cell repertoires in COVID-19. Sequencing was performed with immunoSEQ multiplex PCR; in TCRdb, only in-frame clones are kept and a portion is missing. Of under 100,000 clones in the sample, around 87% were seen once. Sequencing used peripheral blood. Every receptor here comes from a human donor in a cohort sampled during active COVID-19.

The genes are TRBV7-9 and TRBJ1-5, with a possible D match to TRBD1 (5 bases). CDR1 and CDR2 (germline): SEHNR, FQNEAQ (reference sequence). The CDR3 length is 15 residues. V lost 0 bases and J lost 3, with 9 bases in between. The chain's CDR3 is CASSLAAGPNQPQHF. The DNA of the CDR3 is TGTGCCAGCAGCTTAGCCGCAGGGCCCAATCAGCCCCAGCATTTT.

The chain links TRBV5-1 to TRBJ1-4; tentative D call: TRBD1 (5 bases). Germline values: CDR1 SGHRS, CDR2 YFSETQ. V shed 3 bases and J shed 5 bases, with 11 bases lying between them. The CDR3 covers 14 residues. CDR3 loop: CASSSWGGNEKLFF. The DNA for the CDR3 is TGCGCCAGCAGCTCATGGGGGGGAAATGAAAAACTGTTTTTT.

CDR3 in amino acids: CASNSGTSWGEQFF. The CDR3 DNA sequence: TGTGCCAGCAACTCCGGGACTAGCTGGGGCGAGCAGTTCTTC. The rearrangement links TRBV3-1 (or the pseudogene TRBV3-2) to TRBJ2-1; TRBD2 matches at 9 bases. Germline values: CDR1 LGHDT, CDR2 YNNKEL (reference sequence). The CDR3 is made up of 14 amino acids. V shed 7 bases and J 10 bases; nucleotides not matched to a gene: 11.

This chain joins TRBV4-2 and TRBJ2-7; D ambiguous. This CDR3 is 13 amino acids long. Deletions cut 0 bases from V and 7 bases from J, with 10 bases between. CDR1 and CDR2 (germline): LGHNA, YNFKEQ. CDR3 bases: TGTGCCAGCAGCCAAGATGGAGCCTGGGAGCAGTACTTC. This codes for CASSQDGAWEQYF.

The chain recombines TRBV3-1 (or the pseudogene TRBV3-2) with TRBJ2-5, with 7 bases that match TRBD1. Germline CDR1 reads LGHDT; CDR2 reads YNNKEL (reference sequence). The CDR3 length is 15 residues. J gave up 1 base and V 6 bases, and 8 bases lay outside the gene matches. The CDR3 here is CASSPSGTVQETQYF. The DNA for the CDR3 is TGTGCCAGCAGTCCATCCGGGACAGTCCAAGAGACCCAGTACTTC.

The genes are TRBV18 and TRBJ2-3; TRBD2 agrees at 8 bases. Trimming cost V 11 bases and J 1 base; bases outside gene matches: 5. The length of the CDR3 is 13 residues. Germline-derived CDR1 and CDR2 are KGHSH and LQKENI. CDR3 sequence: CACGGPGTDTQYF. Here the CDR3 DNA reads TGTGCCTGCGGGGGGCCCGGCACAGATACGCAGTATTTT.

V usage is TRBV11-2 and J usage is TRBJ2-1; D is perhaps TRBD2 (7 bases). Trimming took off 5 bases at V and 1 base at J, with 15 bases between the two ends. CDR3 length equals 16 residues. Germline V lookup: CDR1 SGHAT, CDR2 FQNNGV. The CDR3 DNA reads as TGTGCCAGCAGCCCAGGGGCGGGGGCTTCCTACAATGAGCAGTTCTTC. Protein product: CASSPGAGASYNEQFF.

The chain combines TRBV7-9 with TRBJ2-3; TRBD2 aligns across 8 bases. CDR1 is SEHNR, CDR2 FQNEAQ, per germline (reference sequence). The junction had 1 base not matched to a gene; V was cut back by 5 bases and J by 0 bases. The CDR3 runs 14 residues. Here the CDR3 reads CASSPGGSTDTQYF. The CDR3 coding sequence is TGTGCCAGCAGCCCGGGGGGGAGCACAGATACGCAGTATTTT.

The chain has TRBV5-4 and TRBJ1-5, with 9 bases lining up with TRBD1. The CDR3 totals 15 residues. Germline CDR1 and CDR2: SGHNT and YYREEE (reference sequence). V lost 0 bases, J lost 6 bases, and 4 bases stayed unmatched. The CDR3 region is CASSLDRGLGQPQHF. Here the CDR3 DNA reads TGTGCCAGCAGCTTGGACAGGGGGCTGGGTCAGCCCCAGCATTTT.

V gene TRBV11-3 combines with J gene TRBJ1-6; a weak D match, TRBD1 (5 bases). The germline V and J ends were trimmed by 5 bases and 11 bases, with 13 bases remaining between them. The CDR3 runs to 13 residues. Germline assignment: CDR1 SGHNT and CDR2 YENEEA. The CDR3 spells CASSLVQGAPLHF. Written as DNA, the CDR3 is TGTGCCAGCAGCCTCGTCCAGGGTGCACCCCTCCACTTT.

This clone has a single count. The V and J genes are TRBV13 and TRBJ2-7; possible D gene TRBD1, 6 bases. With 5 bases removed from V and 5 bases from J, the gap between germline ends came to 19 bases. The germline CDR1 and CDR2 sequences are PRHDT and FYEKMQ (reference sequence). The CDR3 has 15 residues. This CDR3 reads CASSEQGTLVDEQYF. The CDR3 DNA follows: TGTGCCAGCAGCGAACAGGGTACCCTAGTGGACGAGCAGTACTTC.

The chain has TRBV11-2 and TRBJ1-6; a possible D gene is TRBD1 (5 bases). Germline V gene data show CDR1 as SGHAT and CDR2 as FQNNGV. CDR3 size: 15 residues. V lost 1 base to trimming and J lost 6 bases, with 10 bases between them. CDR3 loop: CASSLGGGSNSPLHF. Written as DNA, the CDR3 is TGTGCCAGCAGCTTAGGGGGGGGGTCTAATTCACCCCTCCACTTT.

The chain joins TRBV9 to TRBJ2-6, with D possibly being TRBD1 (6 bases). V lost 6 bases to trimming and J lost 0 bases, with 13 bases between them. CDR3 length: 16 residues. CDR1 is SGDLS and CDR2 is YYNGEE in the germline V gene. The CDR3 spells CASTPQGTSGANVLTF. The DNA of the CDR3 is TGTGCCAGCACCCCTCAGGGGACCTCTGGGGCCAACGTCCTGACTTTC.

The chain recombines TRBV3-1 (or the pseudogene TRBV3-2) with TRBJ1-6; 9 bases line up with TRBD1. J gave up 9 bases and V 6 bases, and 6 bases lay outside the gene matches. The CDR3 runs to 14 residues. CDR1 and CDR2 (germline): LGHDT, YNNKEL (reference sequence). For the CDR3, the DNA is TGTGCCAGCAGTCCCGGGACAGGGACTTCACCCCTCCACTTT. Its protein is CASSPGTGTSPLHF.

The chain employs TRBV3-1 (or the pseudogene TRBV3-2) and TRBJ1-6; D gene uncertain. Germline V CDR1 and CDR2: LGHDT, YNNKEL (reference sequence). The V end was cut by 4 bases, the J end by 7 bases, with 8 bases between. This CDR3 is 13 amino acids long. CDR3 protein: CASSLRLNSPLHF. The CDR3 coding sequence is TGTGCCAGCAGCCTCCGGTTAAATTCACCCCTCCACTTT.

The CDR3 reads CASSLGLAAVYEQYF. CDR3 in DNA: TGTGCCAGCAGCTTAGGACTAGCGGCCGTTTACGAGCAGTACTTC. J is TRBJ2-7 and V is TRBV11-2, with 9 bases lining up with TRBD2. The CDR3 spans 15 residues. Germline-derived CDR1 and CDR2 are SGHAT and FQNNGV. Germline trimming cut 1 base from V and 4 bases from J; bases unmatched to any gene: 5.

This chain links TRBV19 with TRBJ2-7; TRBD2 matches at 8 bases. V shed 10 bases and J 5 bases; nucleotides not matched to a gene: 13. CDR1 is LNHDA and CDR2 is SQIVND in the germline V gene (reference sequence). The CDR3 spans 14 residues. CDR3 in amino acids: CATPGGGIIDEQYF. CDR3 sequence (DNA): TGTGCCACCCCCGGGGGGGGGATTATCGACGAGCAGTACTTC.

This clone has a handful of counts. CDR3 protein: CASSQVLSTYEQYF. CDR3 DNA: TGCGCCAGCAGCCAAGTACTGAGTACCTACGAGCAGTACTTC. The chain is built from TRBV4-1 and TRBJ2-7; D is uncertain. Germline-derived CDR1 and CDR2 are MGHRA and YSYEKL. The CDR3 sequence is 14 residues long. Trimming removed 1 base at V and 2 bases at J, with 9 bases between.

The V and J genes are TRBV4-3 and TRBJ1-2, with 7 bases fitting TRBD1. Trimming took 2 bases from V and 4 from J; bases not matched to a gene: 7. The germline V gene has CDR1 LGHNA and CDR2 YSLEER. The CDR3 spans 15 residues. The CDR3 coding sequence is TGCGCCAGCAGCCAAAGGGACAGCTATCTCTATGGCTACACCTTC. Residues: CASSQRDSYLYGYTF.

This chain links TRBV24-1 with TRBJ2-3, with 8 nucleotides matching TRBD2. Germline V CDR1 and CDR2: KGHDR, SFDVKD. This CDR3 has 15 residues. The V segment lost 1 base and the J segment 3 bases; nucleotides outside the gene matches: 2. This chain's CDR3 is CATSDFRGGTDTQYF. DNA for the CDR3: TGTGCCACCAGTGATTTCCGGGGGGGAACAGATACGCAGTATTTT.

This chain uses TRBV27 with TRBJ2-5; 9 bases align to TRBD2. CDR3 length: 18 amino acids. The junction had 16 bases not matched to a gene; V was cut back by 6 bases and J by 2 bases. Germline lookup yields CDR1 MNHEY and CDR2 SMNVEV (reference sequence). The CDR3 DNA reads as TGTGCCAGCAGACCGACCCCTTTGTGGCTAGCGGGACAAGAGACCCAGTACTTC. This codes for CASRPTPLWLAGQETQYF.

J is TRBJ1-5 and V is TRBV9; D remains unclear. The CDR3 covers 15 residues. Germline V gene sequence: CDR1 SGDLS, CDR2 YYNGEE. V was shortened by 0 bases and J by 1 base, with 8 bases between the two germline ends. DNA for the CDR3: TGTGCCAGCAGCGTAGGGTCGGGGAGCAATCAGCCCCAGCATTTT. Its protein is CASSVGSGSNQPQHF.

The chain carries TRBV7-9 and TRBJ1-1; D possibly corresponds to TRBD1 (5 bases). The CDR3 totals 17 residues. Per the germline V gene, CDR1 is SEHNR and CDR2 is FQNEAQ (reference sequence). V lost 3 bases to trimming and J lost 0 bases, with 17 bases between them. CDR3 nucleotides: TGTGCCAGCAGCTTCCGACAGACTAGAGGGATGAACACTGAAGCTTTCTTT. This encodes CASSFRQTRGMNTEAFF.

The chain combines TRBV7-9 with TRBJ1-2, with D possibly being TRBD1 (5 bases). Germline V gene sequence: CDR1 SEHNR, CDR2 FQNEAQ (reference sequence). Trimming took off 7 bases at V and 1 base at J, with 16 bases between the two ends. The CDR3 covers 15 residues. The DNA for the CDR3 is TGTGCCAGCAAGCGGGGCGAGACCGTTAACTATGGCTACACCTTC. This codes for CASKRGETVNYGYTF.